These 3 T cell receptor beta chains were sequenced from one sample in a study of graft-versus-host responses after intestinal transplantation. Measured with immunoSEQ multiplex PCR; TCRdb has only the in-frame clones, and not every one. Altogether 62,000 or so clones are present, roughly 90% being singletons, with the ten largest covering about 1.7%. No antigen is known for these receptors. The sample was unstimulated CD8+ T cells sorted from spleen or lymph node cells, taken before transplant. The receptors come from a human donor who was the organ donor for an intestinal transplant.

This chain connects TRBV4-1 to TRBJ1-6; 12 bases align to TRBD1. V was pared by 4 bases and J by 10 bases, with 11 bases of the junction left unmatched. Looked up from germline, CDR1 is MGHRA and CDR2 is YSYEKL. The CDR3 is 17 amino acids. DNA of the CDR3: TGCGCCAGCAGCCCTCCGGGACAGGGGGCGGGAAGGTCACCCCTCCACTTT. Its translation is CASSPPGQGAGRSPLHF.

This clone was detected a few times. The chain employs TRBV13 and TRBJ2-7; 8 bases fit TRBD1. The CDR3 runs to 16 residues. V lost 5 bases and J lost 3; bases outside the gene matches: 12. Per germline, CDR1 PRHDT and CDR2 FYEKMQ (reference sequence). CDR3 sequence: CASSTKTRGLIYEQYF. In nucleotides, the CDR3 is TGTGCCAGCAGCACGAAGACCAGGGGGCTCATCTACGAGCAGTACTTC.

The CDR3 nucleotides are TGCGCCAGCAGCCAAGGTTCTAGTACTTCCTACGAGCAGTACTTC. Translated, it gives CASSQGSSTSYEQYF. The chain carries TRBV4-3 and TRBJ2-5; no definite D call. With the DNA end fitting TRBJ2-7 better, the J assignment may be wrong. The CDR3 totals 15 residues. The germline CDR1 and CDR2 sequences are LGHNA and YSLEER.